This TCR beta chain was recorded in a study of graft-versus-host responses after intestinal transplantation (dated by TCRdb to 2020 to 2023). With respect to the entire study: The transplants that recipients got were multivisceral, liver-intestinal, or isolated intestinal. The cohort enrolled some 23 intestinal transplant recipients, one of whom was a retransplant, and 3 patients without pretransplant specimens were excluded. To identify alloreactive clones, pre-transplant mixed lymphocyte reaction products were sequenced and then compared with unstimulated pre-transplant donor and recipient T cells. After intestinal transplantation, graft-versus-host and host-versus-graft alloreactive T cell clones in the graft, circulation and bone marrow were tracked using bulk TCR-beta CDR3 sequencing. All recipients received anti-thymocyte globulin induction followed by maintenance tacrolimus and steroids for approximately 3 years. A peak of at least 4% donor T cells among recipient peripheral blood mononuclear cells was the definition used for donor T cell macrochimerism. Instead of going to the commercial service, samples from a few later patients were sequenced in-house on an Illumina MiSeq and processed with MiXCR.

Details on this clone: The target of this receptor is not known. Within one base of it there is no much larger clone, and no base qualities were kept.

The method was the immunoSEQ multiplex PCR assay. For most patients, genomic DNA was isolated with the Qiagen DNeasy Blood and Tissue Kit and sent frozen to Adaptive Biotechnologies for TCR sequencing. For most patients, genomic DNA was subjected to high-throughput TCR-beta CDR3 sequencing by Adaptive Biotechnologies. For the original study's pipeline: Adaptive's ImmunoSEQ software supplied the TCR sequencing data for more than 15 patients, while MiXCR and VDJtools were used to process a few other patients. CD4 versus CD8 sorting errors were corrected by removing sequences found in both subsets at a frequency ratio below 5:1. CDR3 nucleotide sequences shared between donor and recipient were removed because their origin could not be assigned. To be classed as alloreactive, a clone needed at least 2-fold expansion over unstimulated cells and a minimum CFSE-low frequency of 0.002% (template counts) or 0.001% (read counts). Mappable clones were those detected in sequenced pre-transplant spleen, lymph node, or MLR CFSE-low populations of the donor or recipient. Cumulative frequency of alloreactive clones was calculated as a percentage of all sequences weighted by copy number. TCRdb holds this immuneACCESS table with in-frame rearrangements only. Some clones are missing; in checked studies, unresolved V genes explain under half, and the rest has no known cause. V, J and clone size derive from that table, while D and trimming were established from the DNA sequence. This sample holds 40,000 or so clones; about 93% were observed only once. In total, the top ten clones hold about a fifth of the sample.

Points the paper makes about the study in general: GvH clones were found in recipient bone marrow, and some of the GvH clones appeared earlier in ileal mucosa or blood, which is consistent with an intestinal mucosal origin. Early after transplant, peak levels of circulating GvH clones were associated with declines in HvG clones. High GvH to HvG T cell clonal ratios were observed in the allografts of patients with donor T cell macrochimerism. The conclusions were limited by the relatively low number and heterogeneity of the intestinal transplant patients.

According to the study, the label for this sample's time point signals: cells obtained before transplantation from donor or recipient. CD3+CD4+ and CD3+CD8+ populations were FACS-sorted from unstimulated pre-transplant donor and recipient cells taken from spleen or lymph nodes. The CDR3 sequence holds 14 residues, the cysteine and phenylalanine included. CDR3 DNA is the only sequence kept; it has 42 bases, read in frame from the first base. The V and J ends are trimmed by 3 bases and 7 bases, leaving 15 bases between them. CDR1 and CDR2, per the germline V gene, are SQVTM and ANQGSEA. This material consisted of unstimulated CD8+ T cells sorted from spleen or lymph node cells, taken before transplant. This TCR came from a human donor who was the organ donor for an intestinal transplant. This sequence uses TRBV29-1 and TRBJ1-4; TRBD1 is a weak D gene call, 6 bases matching. In nucleotide form, the sequence is TGCAGCGTTGATGAAGAGGGGGTGGGTGAAAAACTGTTTTTT. It translates to CSVDEEGVGEKLFF.